A selection of T cell receptor beta chains follows, all from one sample in a study of T cells expressing NK-cell markers. TCRdb reprocessed the 5' RACE reads, keeping one entry per CDR3 protein, no DNA. The sample totals about 390,000 distinct CDR3 sequences. The specimen sequenced was blood T cells: a sorted CD56 or NKG2C T cell subset, CD4+ or CD8+ T cells, or bulk PBMC T cells (not recorded which). The receptors derive from a woman aged 50 to 65 in good health. CDR3s include the opening cysteine and the closing phenylalanine or tryptophan.

V	J	CDR3
TRBV27	TRBJ2-7	CASSPQGRSFYEQYF
TRBV7-2	TRBJ2-7	CASRLSGAYEQYF
TRBV12-3/TRBV12-4	TRBJ1-2	CASSLRAGLDYGYTF
TRBV7-9	TRBJ1-5	CASSFRNDSNQPQHF
TRBV10-3	TRBJ2-5	CASMGSQETQYF
TRBV12-3/TRBV12-4	TRBJ2-5	CASTLTLETQYF
TRBV20-1	TRBJ2-7	CSARDLVTGELEQYF
TRBV24-1	TRBJ2-3	CATRESDTQYF
TRBV13	TRBJ2-7	CASSPLRDAYEQYF
TRBV4-2	TRBJ1-1	CASSPGGQDTEAFF
TRBV5-1	TRBJ2-2	CASSPGTGELFF
TRBV5-1	TRBJ2-3	CASSFGTREIDTQYF
TRBV25-1	TRBJ2-3	CASSELASGRARDTQYF
TRBV6-5	TRBJ1-1	CASSRNREGYTEAFF
TRBV20-1	TRBJ2-7	CSAKVRGGEQYF